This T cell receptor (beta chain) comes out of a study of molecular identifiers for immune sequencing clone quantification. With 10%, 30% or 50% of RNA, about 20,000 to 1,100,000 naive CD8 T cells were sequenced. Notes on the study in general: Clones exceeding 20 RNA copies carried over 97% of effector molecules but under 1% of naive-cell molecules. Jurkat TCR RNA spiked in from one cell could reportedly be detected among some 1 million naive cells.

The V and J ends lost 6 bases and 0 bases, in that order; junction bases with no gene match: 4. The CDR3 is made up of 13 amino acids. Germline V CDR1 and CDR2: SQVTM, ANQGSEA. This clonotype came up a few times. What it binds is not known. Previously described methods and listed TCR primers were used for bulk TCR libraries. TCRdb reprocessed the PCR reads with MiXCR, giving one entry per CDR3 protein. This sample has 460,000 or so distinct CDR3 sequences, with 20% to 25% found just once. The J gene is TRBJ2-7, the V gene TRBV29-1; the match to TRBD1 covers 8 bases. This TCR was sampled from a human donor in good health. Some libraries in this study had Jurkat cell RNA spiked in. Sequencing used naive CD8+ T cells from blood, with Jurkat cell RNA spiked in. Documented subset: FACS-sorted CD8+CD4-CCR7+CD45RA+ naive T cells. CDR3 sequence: CSVQTGASYEQYF. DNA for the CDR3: TGCAGCGTCCAGACAGGGGCCTCCTACGAGCAGTACTTC.